The following is a T cell receptor (beta chain) sequence with its context. Its specificity is not known. The sample comes from a study of T cell responses to AZD1222 COVID-19 vaccine. The study's findings and limits: Across spike, vaccine-associated CD4 TCRs were found, dominant at 160-218 and 743-854.

Sequenced by immunoSEQ multiplex PCR; TCRdb stores in-frame clones only, minus some. Here the sample spans about 130,000 clones, 90% being singletons. Trimming took 4 bases from V and 0 from J; bases not matched to a gene: 10. The CDR3 covers 17 residues. CDR1 is SGDLS and CDR2 is YYNGEE in the germline V gene. The source of this sequence is an adult in good health. The chain combines TRBV9 with TRBJ1-5; 7 bases map to TRBD1. Sample: peripheral blood, taken on day 0 of AZD1222 vaccination. The DNA of the CDR3 is TGTGCCAGCAGCCCTACAGGGGTTCCGGATAGCAATCAGCCCCAGCATTTT. This encodes CASSPTGVPDSNQPQHF.